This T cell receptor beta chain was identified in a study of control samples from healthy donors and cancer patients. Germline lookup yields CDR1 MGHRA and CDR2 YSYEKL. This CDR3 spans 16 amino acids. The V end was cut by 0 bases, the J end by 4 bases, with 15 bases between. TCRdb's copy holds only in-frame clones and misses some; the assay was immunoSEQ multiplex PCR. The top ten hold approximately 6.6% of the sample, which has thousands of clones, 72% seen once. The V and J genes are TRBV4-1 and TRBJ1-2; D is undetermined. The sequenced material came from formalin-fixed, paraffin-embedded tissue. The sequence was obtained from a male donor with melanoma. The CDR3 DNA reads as TGCGCCAGCAGCCAAGAGCCCTACCGGACCCTCTATGGCTACACCTTC. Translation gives CASSQEPYRTLYGYTF.